The clone carrying this T cell receptor (beta chain) has a handful of counts. The sample comes from a study of T-cell reconstitution after alpha-beta-depleted transplantation in children. This CDR3 has 15 residues. V dropped 3 bases and J dropped 4; count of bases not matched to a gene: 7. Germline V gene sequence: CDR1 DFQATT, CDR2 SNEGSKA (reference sequence). It was with unique molecular identifiers that the TCRbeta library was prepared. MiXCR was run by TCRdb on the PCR reads, yielding one entry per CDR3 protein. The table shows 98,000 or so distinct CDR3 sequences, with 20% to 25% occurring only once.

This specimen consisted of PBMCs, obtained before TCRalphabeta/CD19-depleted stem cell transplant. The chain recombines TRBV20-1 with TRBJ2-3, with 10 nucleotides matching TRBD2. The source is a boy between 2 and 10 years old with acute lymphoblastic leukemia, due to receive a stem cell transplant. CDR3 sequence (DNA): TGCAGTGCTAGCTGGACTAGCGGAGCCGCAGATACGCAGTATTTT. Its protein is CSASWTSGAADTQYF.